These 21 T cell receptor beta chains were sequenced from one sample in a study of cytomegalovirus exposure and HLA in healthy donors. The PCR used 60 Vbeta and 13 Jbeta primers. TCRdb's table, derived via immunoSEQ multiplex PCR, lists solely in-frame clones and lacks some. This sample has over 50,000 clones, with about 80% found just once. Sequencing input: PBMCs. The receptors originated from a man in his forties or fifties in good health and CMV-seronegative.

The rearrangement uses TRBV18 and TRBJ2-3; the match to TRBD2 covers 8 bases. Germline CDR1 is KGHSH and CDR2 is LQKENI. The CDR3 is made up of 15 amino acids. The J segment lost 1 base and the V segment lost 8 bases, leaving 8 bases of the junction unmatched. CDR3 in amino acids: CASKFGGAGTDTQYF. CDR3 bases: TGTGCCAGCAAATTCGGGGGGGCCGGCACAGATACGCAGTATTTT.

The V and J genes are TRBV18 and TRBJ1-1, with D perhaps TRBD1 (5 bases). The V and J ends lost 2 bases and 10 bases respectively, with 14 bases between them. This CDR3 is 13 amino acids long. Per germline, CDR1 KGHSH and CDR2 LQKENI. The chain's CDR3 is CASSPNVGGGAFF. The CDR3 DNA is TGTGCCAGCTCACCAAATGTCGGGGGTGGAGCTTTCTTT. The full variable domain, completed using reference TRBV18 and TRBJ1-1, is NAGVMQNPRHLVRRRGQEARLRCSPMKGHSHVYWYRQLPEEGLKFMVYLQKENIIDESGMPKERFSAEFPKEGPSILRIQQVVRGDSAAYFCASSPNVGGGAFFGQGTRLTVV.

The chain has TRBV29-1 and TRBJ2-2; 8 bases line up with TRBD1. V shed 8 bases and J 0 bases; nucleotides not matched to a gene: 8. CDR1 and CDR2 (germline): SQVTM, ANQGSEA. The CDR3 consists of 15 residues. The CDR3 protein is CSTRTGGANTGELFF. The CDR3 DNA is TGCAGCACCCGTACAGGGGGAGCGAACACCGGGGAGCTGTTTTTT.

The rearrangement uses TRBV2 and TRBJ2-7, with TRBD2 matching over 9 bases. Per the germline V gene, CDR1 is SNHLY and CDR2 is FYNNEI. J lost 2 bases, V lost 4 bases, and 6 bases had no gene match. This CDR3 is built from 15 residues. CDR3: CASSGSGGLPYEQYF. CDR3 sequence (DNA): TGTGCCAGCAGTGGTAGCGGGGGCCTTCCCTACGAGCAGTACTTC.

The rearrangement links TRBV10-3 to TRBJ2-1; 8 bases are a match to TRBD2. Germline CDR1 reads ENHRY; CDR2 reads SYGVKD. There are 19 residues in the CDR3. Losses at the gene ends were 3 bases for V and 0 bases for J; bases not matched to a gene: 13. The CDR3 sequence is CAISEQSGGRTSSYNEQFF. The CDR3, as DNA: TGTGCCATCAGTGAACAGAGCGGGGGCCGCACGAGCTCCTACAATGAGCAGTTCTTC.

The genes are TRBV18 and TRBJ2-1; the match to TRBD2 covers 10 bases. Germline CDR1 KGHSH, CDR2 LQKENI. Trimming removed 2 bases from V and 4 bases from J; junction bases left unmatched: 8. This CDR3 has 17 amino acids. The DNA of the CDR3 is TGTGCCAGCTCACCAAGGAGCGGGGGGGCCAAATACAATGAGCAGTTCTTC. Translated, it gives CASSPRSGGAKYNEQFF.

The chain recombines TRBV5-4 with TRBJ2-3, with 8 positions matching TRBD2. Germline V lookup: CDR1 SGHNT, CDR2 YYREEE (reference sequence). The CDR3 contains 16 residues. Trimming took 5 bases from V and 2 from J; bases not matched to a gene: 10. The CDR3 region is CASRTGTRGDTDTQYF. The DNA for the CDR3 is TGTGCCAGCAGAACTGGGACTAGAGGAGACACAGATACGCAGTATTTT.

In its sample, this clone was seen once. This rearrangement joins TRBV5-6 to TRBJ2-2; D not resolved. From germline, CDR1 is SGHDT and CDR2 YYEEEE. The CDR3 is made up of 14 amino acids. V gave up 1 base and J gave up 1 base, with 5 bases separating them. Written as DNA, the CDR3 is TGTGCCAGCAGCTTGATAGAGAACACCGGGGAGCTGTTTTTT. Translation: CASSLIENTGELFF.

V usage is TRBV4-3 and J usage is TRBJ2-2; D is ambiguous. V lost 1 base, J lost 2 bases, and 5 bases lay in between. Germline-derived CDR1 and CDR2 are LGHNA and YSLEER. This CDR3 is 14 amino acids long. CDR3 region: CASSQGPNTGELFF. CDR3 DNA: TGCGCCAGCAGCCAAGGGCCTAACACCGGGGAGCTGTTTTTT.

The V gene is TRBV30, the J gene TRBJ2-7; tentatively, D is TRBD1 (7 bases). Trimming shortened V by 3 bases and J by 2 bases, and 17 bases separated the two germline ends. The CDR3 length is 15 residues. Germline V gene data show CDR1 as GTSNPN and CDR2 as SVGIG (reference sequence). CDR3 nucleotides: TGTGCCTGGAGAGGCAGGGGGGTTCCACCCTACGAGCAGTACTTC. It encodes CAWRGRGVPPYEQYF.

The rearrangement links TRBV19 to TRBJ2-2, with TRBD1 as a possible D gene (6 bases). CDR1 and CDR2 from the germline V gene are LNHDA and SQIVND (reference sequence). Deletions cut 1 base from V and 6 bases from J, with 18 bases between. This CDR3 spans 17 amino acids. In DNA form, the CDR3 reads TGTGCCAGTAGTATAGGTGGTAGCAGGGGATCAGCCGGGGAGCTGTTTTTT. Translated, it gives CASSIGGSRGSAGELFF.

The V gene is TRBV19, the J gene TRBJ2-3; D is possibly TRBD1 (5 bases). This CDR3 has 15 residues. Germline CDR1 and CDR2: LNHDA and SQIVND (reference sequence). V was shortened by 9 bases and J by 5 bases, with 21 bases between the two germline ends. The CDR3 reads CASTRASWRRDTQYF. CDR3 nucleotide sequence: TGTGCCAGCACCAGGGCGTCCTGGAGAAGAGATACGCAGTATTTT.

The rearrangement uses TRBV4-3 and TRBJ1-4; 9 nucleotides align to TRBD1. With 2 bases clipped from V and 5 bases from J, the junction kept 9 bases outside the gene matches. The CDR3 extends over 17 amino acids. The germline CDR1 and CDR2 sequences are LGHNA and YSLEER. The CDR3 reads CASSQSPPGTGNEKLFF. The CDR3 DNA is TGCGCCAGCAGCCAATCCCCCCCCGGGACAGGGAATGAAAAACTGTTTTTT.

J is TRBJ2-5 and V is TRBV7-9; 7 nucleotides match TRBD1. The germline V gene has CDR1 SEHNR and CDR2 FQNEAQ (reference sequence). The CDR3 loop spans 14 amino acids. Unmatched junction bases numbered 8, after V lost 6 bases and J lost 4 bases. CDR3: CASRPTGAGETQYF. As DNA, the CDR3 is TGTGCCAGCAGACCCACAGGGGCAGGAGAGACCCAGTACTTC.

Only a few counts were recorded for this clone. The V and J genes are TRBV5-1 and TRBJ2-3, with D possibly TRBD1 on 6 matching bases. The V and J ends lost 0 bases and 1 base respectively, with 9 bases between them. CDR3 length: 15 amino acids. The V gene's germline CDR1 is SGHRS and CDR2 YFSETQ. CDR3: CASSLGAGGTDTQYF. The DNA for the CDR3 is TGCGCCAGCAGCTTGGGGGCAGGGGGCACAGATACGCAGTATTTT.

V and J are TRBV6-5 and TRBJ1-4; no definite D call. V dropped 1 base and J dropped 3 bases, with 9 bases sitting between them. The germline gives CDR1 MNHEY, CDR2 SVGAGI. The length of the CDR3 is 15 residues. The CDR3 here is CASSYYSGSNEKLFF. CDR3 bases: TGTGCCAGCAGTTACTACAGTGGGTCTAATGAAAAACTGTTTTTT.

This chain links TRBV6-5 with TRBJ1-2; weak D call: TRBD1 (6 bases). Germline V gives CDR1 MNHEY, CDR2 SVGAGI. CDR3 size: 14 residues. V was clipped by 6 bases and J by 3 bases, with 14 bases between them. CDR3 sequence reads: CASSPRGQYYGYTF. The CDR3 bases are TGTGCCAGCAGCCCCAGGGGACAATACTATGGCTACACCTTC.

The chain is built from TRBV6-5 and TRBJ1-3; 9 bases match TRBD1. The CDR3 consists of 15 residues. J lost 3 bases, V lost 5 bases, and 5 bases had no gene match. Germline values: CDR1 MNHEY, CDR2 SVGAGI. CDR3 in DNA: TGTGCCAGCAGTGGGACAGGGTTCGGTGGAAACACCATATATTTT. Protein sequence: CASSGTGFGGNTIYF.

The chain joins TRBV27 to TRBJ2-3, with 16 positions matching TRBD2. V shed 6 bases, J shed 7 bases, and the junction held 4 bases outside the gene matches. Per germline, CDR1 MNHEY and CDR2 SMNVEV (reference sequence). The CDR3 is 15 residues long. CDR3 protein: CASRGLAGGPHTQYF. The CDR3 DNA reads TGTGCCAGCAGGGGACTAGCGGGGGGGCCGCATACGCAGTATTTT.

The chain couples TRBV27 to TRBJ2-1; 9 bases map to TRBD2. V dropped 6 bases and J dropped 3; count of bases not matched to a gene: 9. Germline V gene data show CDR1 as MNHEY and CDR2 as SMNVEV (reference sequence). This CDR3 has 16 amino acids. As DNA, the CDR3 is TGTGCCAGCAGACCCAGCGGGGGGATCCTCTACAATGAGCAGTTCTTC. Translated: CASRPSGGILYNEQFF.

This chain joins TRBV6-4 and TRBJ2-2; 7 positions agree with TRBD2. There are 16 residues in the CDR3. Germline CDR1 MRHNA, CDR2 SNTAGT. V was pared by 4 bases and J by 5 bases, with 10 bases of the junction left unmatched. The CDR3 loop is CASSVSRDYNTGELFF. The CDR3 nucleotides read TGTGCCAGCAGTGTTTCCCGGGACTACAATACCGGGGAGCTGTTTTTT.